The clone carrying this TCR beta chain turned up a few times. Its specificity is not known. Trimming removed 6 bases at V and 2 bases at J, with 13 bases between. The CDR3 is 14 residues long. The germline V gene encodes CDR1 MNHEY and CDR2 SMNVEV (reference sequence). This entry comes from a study of CD8+ T cells in alopecia areata. General observations from the study: More clonal than normal scalp was lesional scalp, particularly alopecia totalis/universalis.

RNA, once extracted, was reverse transcribed into cDNA for use as the sequencing template. Using immunoSEQ multiplex PCR, the repertoire was profiled, and TCRdb retains in-frame clones only, with some absent. The data show around 120,000 clones, approximately 58% seen once. Sequencing was performed on CD4+ T cells sorted from blood. This receptor was obtained from a human donor in good health. The chain links TRBV27 to TRBJ1-2; D gene ambiguous. The CDR3 DNA reads TGTGCCAGCAGACAGACTCTAGGGAACTATGGCTACACCTTC. This encodes CASRQTLGNYGYTF.